Listed here is a single T cell receptor (beta chain). Its antigen is not identified. The CDR3 covers 13 residues. V was trimmed by 5 bases and J by 4 bases, leaving 12 bases between them. The germline V gene has CDR1 MNHEY and CDR2 SMNVEV (reference sequence). This entry belongs to a study of cytomegalovirus exposure and HLA in healthy donors. Whole-study results and caveats: V- and J-gene trimming of TCR beta was linked (in a later analysis) to a missense DCLRE1C variant.

13 Jbeta primers and 60 Vbeta primers were used for the PCR. Libraries were prepared by immunoSEQ multiplex PCR; TCRdb keeps only in-frame clonotypes and omits some of them. The sample lists roughly 120,000 clones, over 60% occurring once. The rearrangement links TRBV27 to TRBJ2-7; a weak D match, TRBD2 (6 bases). This TCR derives from a human donor in good health. The sample consisted of PBMCs. The CDR3 sequence: CASSRSGGYEQYF. The CDR3, as DNA: TGTGCCAGCAGTCGTTCAGGAGGGTACGAGCAGTACTTC.